This is a list of T cell receptor beta chains from one sample in a study of cytomegalovirus exposure and HLA in healthy donors. TCRdb keeps only in-frame clones here, not all; method: immunoSEQ multiplex PCR. The table shows 99,000 or so clones, with around 72% occurring only once. Sequenced sample: PBMCs. These receptors all stem from a man aged 25 to 45 in good health and CMV-seronegative. CDR3s include the opening cysteine and the closing phenylalanine or tryptophan. D genes are given only for firm matches. Size tells how often a clone was seen (once, few, many) or the class of an expanded clone, and some rows leave it out.

CASSLVPGASGSTDTQYF,TGTGCCAGCAGCTTAGTCCCTGGAGCTAGCGGGAGTACAGATACGCAGTATTTT,TRBV7-3,TRBJ2-3,TRBD2,18,NA
CASSVQIPGSVGTGELFF,TGTGCCAGTAGTGTGCAAATACCGGGATCCGTGGGCACCGGGGAGCTGTTTTTT,TRBV19,TRBJ2-2,NA,18,NA
CPYLRGREFCGYTF,TGTCCCTACCTCAGGGGGCGGGAGTTTTGTGGCTACACCTTC,TRBV27,TRBJ1-2,TRBD1,14,few
CASSLDGDYGYTF,TGTGCCAGCAGCCTGGACGGGGACTATGGCTACACCTTC,TRBV6-5,TRBJ1-2,NA,13,few
CASSPQREFGETQYF,TGTGCCAGCAGCCCCCAGCGGGAGTTCGGGGAGACCCAGTACTTC,TRBV11-2,TRBJ2-5,TRBD2,15,NA
CASSLGQGGTTEAFF,TGCGCCAGCAGCTTGGGACAGGGGGGAACCACTGAAGCTTTCTTT,TRBV5-1,TRBJ1-1,TRBD1,15,NA
CASSFLVGQAYEQYF,TGTGCCAGCAGCTTTTTGGTGGGGCAAGCCTACGAGCAGTACTTC,TRBV7-2,TRBJ2-7,NA,15,once
CASSLERYYEQYF,TGTGCCAGCAGTTTAGAGAGATACTACGAGCAGTACTTC,TRBV27,TRBJ2-7,NA,13,NA
CASTLSRGEKLFF,TGTGCCAGCACCTTGAGTCGGGGTGAAAAACTGTTTTTT,TRBV6-6,TRBJ1-4,NA,13,NA
CASSLNTETQYF,TGCGCCAGCAGCTTGAACACAGAGACCCAGTACTTC,TRBV5-1,TRBJ2-5,NA,12,NA
CSVDGTGYDYGYTF,TGCAGCGTCGACGGGACAGGGTATGACTATGGCTACACCTTC,TRBV29-1,TRBJ1-2,TRBD1,14,few
CASSVEPAGGANTQYF,TGTGCCAGCAGCGTAGAGCCAGCGGGGGGGGCGAATACGCAGTATTTT,TRBV9,TRBJ2-3,TRBD2,16,NA
CASSFDRVDTGELFF,TGTGCCAGCAGCTTCGACAGGGTCGACACCGGGGAGCTGTTTTTT,TRBV9,TRBJ2-2,TRBD1,15,NA
CASTKQGPNTEAFF,TGTGCCAGCACTAAACAGGGGCCGAACACTGAAGCTTTCTTT,TRBV6-1,TRBJ1-1,TRBD1,14,NA
CASSSGQQNTEAFF,TGTGCCAGCAGCAGTGGACAGCAGAACACTGAAGCTTTCTTT,TRBV21-1,TRBJ1-1,NA,14,once
CASSVLDTQYF,TGTGCCAGCAGTGTTCTAGATACGCAGTATTTT,TRBV6-5,TRBJ2-3,NA,11,many
CAWSKGAYEQYF,TGTGCCTGGAGTAAAGGGGCGTACGAGCAGTACTTC,TRBV30,TRBJ2-7,NA,12,once
CSVDTSGASGTQYF,TGCAGCGTTGATACGAGCGGGGCGTCGGGGACCCAGTACTTC,TRBV29-1,TRBJ2-5,TRBD2,14,NA
CSVGDLGLGQPQHF,TGCAGCGTTGGGGACTTGGGGTTGGGTCAGCCCCAGCATTTT,TRBV29-1,TRBJ1-5,NA,14,NA
CASSLDFQGDGYTF,TGTGCCAGCAGCTTAGATTTTCAGGGGGATGGCTACACCTTC,TRBV11-2,TRBJ1-2,TRBD1,14,NA
CAWSLGGSNQPQHF,TGTGCCTGGTCGCTGGGGGGGAGCAATCAGCCCCAGCATTTT,TRBV30,TRBJ1-5,NA,14,NA
CATSRGGELKETQYF,TGTGCCACCAGCAGAGGGGGGGAGTTGAAAGAGACCCAGTACTTC,TRBV15,TRBJ2-5,NA,15,NA
CASSLEGAYEQYF,TGTGCCAGCAGCTTAGAGGGAGCCTACGAGCAGTACTTC,TRBV7-2,TRBJ2-7,NA,13,NA
CASSFNRAPVYGYTF,TGTGCCAGCAGCTTTAACAGGGCCCCCGTCTATGGCTACACCTTC,TRBV7-2,TRBJ1-2,NA,15,NA
CASSYRGSGQPQHF,TGTGCCAGCAGTTACCGGGGTTCGGGGCAGCCCCAGCATTTT,TRBV6-5,TRBJ1-5,NA,14,NA
CAWSGGSRFGGANTEAFF,TGTGCCTGGAGTGGGGGTTCGCGGTTCGGAGGGGCGAACACTGAAGCTTTCTTT,TRBV30,TRBJ1-1,NA,18,once
CASSLPRRDSNEQFF,TGTGCCAGCAGCCTTCCTCGGCGCGACTCCAATGAGCAGTTCTTC,TRBV7-2,TRBJ2-1,NA,15,NA
CASTPAGLNQPQHF,TGTGCCAGCACCCCGGCAGGACTCAATCAGCCCCAGCATTTT,TRBV6-1,TRBJ1-5,NA,14,NA
CASSSGLAEFGETQYF,TGCGCCAGCAGCTCGGGACTAGCGGAGTTCGGAGAGACCCAGTACTTC,TRBV5-1,TRBJ2-5,TRBD2,16,NA
CASSRLGQGNTEAFF,TGTGCCAGCAGCCGACTGGGACAGGGGAACACTGAAGCTTTCTTT,TRBV27,TRBJ1-1,TRBD1,15,NA
CASSSRGVRQPQHF,TGTGCCAGCAGCTCCCGGGGGGTCAGACAGCCCCAGCATTTT,TRBV5-6,TRBJ1-5,NA,14,NA
CASSYSAGGFSYEQYF,TGTGCCAGCAGTTACTCAGCAGGGGGCTTCTCCTACGAGCAGTACTTC,TRBV6-5,TRBJ2-7,TRBD1,16,NA
CASSPGRVVADGGETQYF,TGCGCCAGCAGCCCGGGAAGGGTGGTAGCGGATGGAGGAGAGACCCAGTACTTC,TRBV5-1,TRBJ2-5,NA,18,NA
CAWTSGAPEAFF,TGTGCCTGGACTAGCGGGGCCCCTGAAGCTTTCTTT,TRBV30,TRBJ1-1,NA,12,NA
CASSPGQVTGGLFF,TGTGCCAGCAGTCCGGGACAGGTCACCGGGGGGCTGTTTTTT,TRBV28,TRBJ2-2,TRBD1,14,NA
CASIQMLAGGPLGTEQFF,TGTGCCAGCATCCAAATGCTAGCGGGAGGTCCGCTGGGGACTGAGCAGTTCTTC,TRBV14,TRBJ2-1,TRBD2,18,NA
CASSPNPWGVPLSYEQYF,TGTGCCAGCTCTCCCAACCCCTGGGGGGTCCCTTTATCCTACGAGCAGTACTTC,TRBV18,TRBJ2-7,NA,18,NA
CASSQDLLAGATYNEQFF,TGTGCCAGCAGCCAAGATTTGCTAGCGGGAGCTACCTACAATGAGCAGTTCTTC,TRBV4-2,TRBJ2-1,TRBD2,18,NA
CASTSGHYNEQFF,TGTGCCAGCACCAGCGGGCACTACAATGAGCAGTTCTTC,TRBV7-6,TRBJ2-1,NA,13,few
CASSPGQGEFQPQHF,TGTGCCAGCAGCCCCGGACAGGGAGAATTTCAGCCCCAGCATTTT,TRBV5-8,TRBJ1-5,TRBD1,15,NA
CASSRGRRTGDEQFF,TGTGCCAGCAGCCGCGGGCGCCGGACGGGGGATGAGCAGTTCTTC,TRBV11-3,TRBJ2-1,NA,15,NA
CASSPGLAGNNEQFF,TGTGCCAGCAGCCCCGGACTAGCGGGGAACAATGAGCAGTTCTTC,TRBV5-6,TRBJ2-1,TRBD2,15,NA
CASSISGTALNQPQHF,TGTGCCAGCAGCATCTCCGGGACAGCGCTCAATCAGCCCCAGCATTTT,TRBV5-6,TRBJ1-5,TRBD1,16,once
CASSLETSGYNEQFF,TGTGCCAGCAGCTTAGAGACTAGCGGATACAATGAGCAGTTCTTC,TRBV7-2,TRBJ2-1,TRBD2,15,NA
CASSDPRTGRQETQYF,TGTGCCAGCAGTGACCCCAGGACAGGGCGCCAAGAGACCCAGTACTTC,TRBV25-1,TRBJ2-5,TRBD1,16,NA
CASGGAGVSTDTQYF,TGTGCCAGCGGGGGAGCGGGGGTTAGCACAGATACGCAGTATTTT,TRBV19,TRBJ2-3,TRBD2,15,NA
CASSPKDRAGEQFF,TGCGCCAGCAGCCCCAAAGACAGGGCTGGTGAGCAGTTCTTC,TRBV4-1,TRBJ2-1,TRBD1,14,NA
CASSLPAGVDYGYTF,TGTGCCAGCAGTCTCCCGGCCGGGGTAGACTATGGCTACACCTTC,TRBV2,TRBJ1-2,NA,15,NA
CAWSAYPTVRGNEQYF,TGTGCCTGGAGTGCGTACCCGACGGTGAGAGGTAACGAGCAGTACTTC,TRBV30,TRBJ2-7,NA,16,NA
CASSSSDRVSWNTEAFF,TGTGCCAGCAGCTCCTCGGACAGGGTCTCGTGGAACACTGAAGCTTTCTTT,TRBV7-9,TRBJ1-1,TRBD1,17,NA
CASSENNMESYTF,TGTGCCAGCAGTGAAAATAACATGGAGAGCTACACCTTC,TRBV25-1,TRBJ1-2,NA,13,NA
CASSPQGRGLGQPQHF,TGTGCCAGCAGCCCTCAAGGCAGGGGGCTGGGTCAGCCCCAGCATTTT,TRBV7-2,TRBJ1-5,TRBD1,16,NA
CSVDRGQGTDTQYF,TGCAGCGTTGATCGGGGACAGGGAACAGATACGCAGTATTTT,TRBV29-1,TRBJ2-3,TRBD1,14,NA
CAWRREGTKRFGYTF,TGTGCCTGGAGGAGGGAGGGGACCAAGAGGTTTGGCTACACCTTC,TRBV30,TRBJ1-2,NA,15,NA